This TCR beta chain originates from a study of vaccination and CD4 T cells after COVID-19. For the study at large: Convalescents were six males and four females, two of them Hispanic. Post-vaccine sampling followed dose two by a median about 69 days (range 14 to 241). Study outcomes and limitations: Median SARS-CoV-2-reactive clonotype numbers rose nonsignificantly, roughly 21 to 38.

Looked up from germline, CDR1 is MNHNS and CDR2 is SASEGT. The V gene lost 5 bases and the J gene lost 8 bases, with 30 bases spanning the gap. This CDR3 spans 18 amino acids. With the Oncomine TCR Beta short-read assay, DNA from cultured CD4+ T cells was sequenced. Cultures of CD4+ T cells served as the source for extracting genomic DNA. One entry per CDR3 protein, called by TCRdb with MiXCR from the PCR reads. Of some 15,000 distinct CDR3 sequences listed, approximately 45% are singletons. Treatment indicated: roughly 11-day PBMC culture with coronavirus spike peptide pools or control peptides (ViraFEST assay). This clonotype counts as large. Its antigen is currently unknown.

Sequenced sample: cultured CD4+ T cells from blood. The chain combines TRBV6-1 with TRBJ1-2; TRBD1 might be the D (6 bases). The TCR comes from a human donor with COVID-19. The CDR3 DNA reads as TGTGCCAGCAGTCCCCTCGCGGGACAAGAAACTATGAGGGGAGGCTACACCTTC. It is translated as CASSPLAGQETMRGGYTF.